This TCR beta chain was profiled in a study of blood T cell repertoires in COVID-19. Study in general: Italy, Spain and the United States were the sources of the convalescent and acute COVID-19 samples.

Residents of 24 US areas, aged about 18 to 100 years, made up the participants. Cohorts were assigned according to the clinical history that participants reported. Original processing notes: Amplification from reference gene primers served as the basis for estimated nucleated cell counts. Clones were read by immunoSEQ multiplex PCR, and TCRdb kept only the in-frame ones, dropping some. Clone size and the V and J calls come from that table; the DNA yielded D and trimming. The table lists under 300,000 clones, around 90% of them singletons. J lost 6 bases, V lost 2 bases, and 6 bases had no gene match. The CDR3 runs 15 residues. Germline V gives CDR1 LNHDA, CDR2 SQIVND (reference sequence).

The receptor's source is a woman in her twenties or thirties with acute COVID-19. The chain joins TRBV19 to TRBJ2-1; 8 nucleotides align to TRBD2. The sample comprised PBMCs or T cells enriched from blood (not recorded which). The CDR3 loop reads CASSILAGGGNEQFF. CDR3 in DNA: TGTGCCAGTAGTATACTAGCGGGTGGAGGCAATGAGCAGTTCTTC.